This T cell receptor (beta chain) was documented in a study of shared clonotypes between healthy human individuals. In the study overall: The cohort had two women and a few men, ages 18 to 49.

This clone was detected once. Clones were sequenced by immunoSEQ multiplex PCR, and TCRdb holds only the in-frame ones, with some missing. This table holds around 2.1 million clones, around 95% found once. The sequencing input was naive CD4+ T cells sorted from blood. Regarding subset: CD45RA+ positively selected. This clonotype was obtained from a man aged 18-30 years in good health.

The CDR3 sequence: CASSPGTRTQIQETQYF. The CDR3 nucleotides are TGTGCCAGCAGCCCTGGGACACGGACACAAATCCAAGAGACCCAGTACTTC. This sequence joins TRBV5-6 and TRBJ2-5; the D gene is possibly TRBD1 (6 bases). Trimming stripped 4 bases from V and 1 base from J, with 20 bases between. The CDR3 has 17 amino acids. Per the germline V gene, CDR1 is SGHDT and CDR2 is YYEEEE.